This is a list of T cell receptor beta chains from one sample in a study of molecular identifiers for immune sequencing clone quantification. TCRdb processed the PCR reads anew with MiXCR; each CDR3 protein has one entry. In the table there are nearly 650,000 distinct CDR3 sequences, roughly 25% of which are singletons. The source material was naive CD8+ T cells from blood, with Jurkat cell RNA spiked in. The receptors were sampled from a human donor in good health. Some libraries in this study had Jurkat cell RNA spiked in. The CDR3 runs from the conserved cysteine through the conserved F or W. The order of the fields is V gene, CDR3 length, clone size, J gene, D gene, CDR3 DNA, CDR3 protein. The D gene is left open where the match is weak. Expanded clones are given a class, and other clones once, few, many or no size at all.

v_gene: TRBV7-2
len: 17
abundance: once
j_gene: TRBJ2-3
d_gene: TRBD2
CDR3nt: TGTGCCCGCAGCTTAGGGCCTAGCGGGAGTATGACGGATACGCAGTATTTT
CDR3aa: CARSLGPSGSMTDTQYF

v_gene: TRBV6-5
len: 14
abundance: -
j_gene: TRBJ2-5
d_gene: TRBD2
CDR3nt: TGTGCCAGCAGTTCCCCAGCGGGGAAAGAGACCCAGTACTTC
CDR3aa: CASSSPAGKETQYF

v_gene: TRBV20-1
len: 13
abundance: -
j_gene: TRBJ2-7
d_gene: -
CDR3nt: TGCAGTGCTACCGGGGCAGGTTCCTGCGAGCAGTACTTC
CDR3aa: CSATGAGSCEQYF

v_gene: TRBV25-1
len: 21
abundance: -
j_gene: TRBJ2-1
d_gene: -
CDR3nt: TGTGCCAGCAGTGATTGGACTAAGCCGGCTCTGTGCTTGGGGGTGTACAATGAGCAGTTCTTC
CDR3aa: CASSDWTKPALCLGVYNEQFF

v_gene: TRBV2
len: 14
abundance: -
j_gene: TRBJ2-2
d_gene: -
CDR3nt: TGTGCCAGCAGTGAGGGACCGGAGGCCGGGGAGCTGTTTTTT
CDR3aa: CASSEGPEAGELFF

v_gene: TRBV21-1
len: 22
abundance: -
j_gene: TRBJ2-4
d_gene: -
CDR3nt: TGTGCCAGCAGCACCTTTTTCGGGGTTACAGGGGCGACCGTAGACGCCAAAAACATTCAGTACTTC
CDR3aa: CASSTFFGVTGATVDAKNIQYF

v_gene: TRBV27
len: 14
abundance: -
j_gene: TRBJ2-7
d_gene: TRBD1
CDR3nt: TGTGCCAGCAGTGGGGACAGGGCATGGCGCGAGCAGTACTTC
CDR3aa: CASSGDRAWREQYF

v_gene: TRBV7-9
len: 16
abundance: few
j_gene: TRBJ2-3
d_gene: TRBD2
CDR3nt: TGTGCCAGCAGCTTAATGAGCGGGGGGATTATAGATACGCAGTATTTT
CDR3aa: CASSLMSGGIIDTQYF

v_gene: TRBV6-2/TRBV6-3
len: 15
abundance: -
j_gene: TRBJ2-5
d_gene: -
CDR3nt: TGTGCCAGCAGGTACTCAGGCGGTACAGGAGAGACCCAGTACTTC
CDR3aa: CASRYSGGTGETQYF

v_gene: TRBV9
len: 14
abundance: -
j_gene: TRBJ2-7
d_gene: -
CDR3nt: TGTGCCAGCAGCGTATTGGGGGAATTCGGCGAGCAGTACTTC
CDR3aa: CASSVLGEFGEQYF

v_gene: TRBV30
len: 15
abundance: few
j_gene: TRBJ1-1
d_gene: -
CDR3nt: TGTGCCTGGAACCATCTACAGCTCCAGAACACTGAAGCTTTCTTT
CDR3aa: CAWNHLQLQNTEAFF

v_gene: TRBV7-2
len: 15
abundance: -
j_gene: TRBJ2-7
d_gene: TRBD1
CDR3nt: TGTGCCAGCAGCCACCTTCCGGGACAGTCCTACGAGCAGTACTTC
CDR3aa: CASSHLPGQSYEQYF

v_gene: TRBV6-2/TRBV6-3
len: 16
abundance: many
j_gene: TRBJ2-3
d_gene: TRBD1
CDR3nt: TGTGCCAGCACCCTACTCCCCGGGACAGATACAGATACGCAGTATTTT
CDR3aa: CASTLLPGTDTDTQYF

v_gene: TRBV24-1
len: 16
abundance: many
j_gene: TRBJ2-3
d_gene: TRBD2
CDR3nt: TGTGCCACCGAAGAGCCCGGGACTAGCCTCGGTGATACGCAGTATTTT
CDR3aa: CATEEPGTSLGDTQYF

v_gene: TRBV3-1
len: 18
abundance: -
j_gene: TRBJ2-5
d_gene: TRBD2
CDR3nt: TGTGCCAGCAGCAGTCAAGGACTAGCGGGAGGATACCAAGGGACCCAGTACTTC
CDR3aa: CASSSQGLAGGYQGTQYF